Described below is a single T cell receptor (beta chain) sequence and its context. V was trimmed by 2 bases and J by 1 base, leaving 11 bases between them. Germline V CDR1 and CDR2: ENHRY, SYGVKD. CDR3 length: 15 residues. The data derive from a study of blood T cell repertoires in COVID-19. Study as a whole: The United States, Italy and Spain supplied acute and convalescent COVID-19 samples. The analysed material was cDNA or gDNA that came from T cells, B-cell-depleted T cells, or PBMCs.

Original methodology: Reference gene primer amplification gave nucleated cell count estimates. Assay: immunoSEQ multiplex PCR; the TCRdb copy retains only in-frame clones and omits some. V and J calls and clone size follow that table, whereas D and trimming were derived from the DNA. This table holds under 250,000 clones, around 84% found once. The V call is TRBV10-3, the J call TRBJ1-1, with no clear D. Sequenced: peripheral blood. The clonotype was recovered from a woman in her 40s who had recovered from COVID-19. The DNA of the CDR3 is TGTGCCATCAGTGAGCAGAGCACGGGGAACACTGAAGCTTTCTTT. Its translation: CAISEQSTGNTEAFF.